Described below is a single TCR beta chain sequence and its context. Its antigen is unidentified. Sequence at one end of the junction differs from germline and may be a read error. Both 60 Vbeta primers and 13 Jbeta primers went into the PCR. Authors' analysis steps: About 11 million of roughly 81 million unique TCR beta chains were shared, per a later count. Clones were read by immunoSEQ multiplex PCR, and TCRdb kept only the in-frame ones, dropping some. The V and J calls and clone size are taken from that table; D and trimming were inferred from the DNA. The sample lists 120,000 or so clones, 60% to 80% seen once, with approximately 5% in the top ten. This record belongs to a study of cytomegalovirus exposure and HLA in healthy donors. Germline CDR1 reads SGHTA; CDR2 reads FQGNSA. The CDR3 runs to 15 residues. Overall study results and limits: Previous analysis showed most TCR beta V segments were productive about 87% or about 30% of the time. Presence/absence analyses rested on an assumption that sequencing depth was roughly uniform across donors. From TCR beta sequences, most subjects' HLA-A and HLA-B alleles were reportedly predicted accurately.

Material: PBMCs. The sequence was collected from a middle-aged man in good health and CMV-seropositive. V gene TRBV7-2 combines with J gene TRBJ2-3; 13 bases agree with TRBD2. DNA for the CDR3: TGTGCCGGCAGCCGGACTAGCGGGGGATCAGATACGCAGTATTTT. Residues: CAGSRTSGGSDTQYF. The variable domain in full, with the rest retrieved from reference TRBV7-2 and TRBJ2-3, is GAGVSQSPSNKVTEKGKDVELRCDPISGHTALYWYRQSLGQGLEFLIYFQGNSAPDKSGLPSDRFSAERTGGSVSTLTIQRTQQEDSAVYLCAGSRTSGGSDTQYFGPGTRLTVL.